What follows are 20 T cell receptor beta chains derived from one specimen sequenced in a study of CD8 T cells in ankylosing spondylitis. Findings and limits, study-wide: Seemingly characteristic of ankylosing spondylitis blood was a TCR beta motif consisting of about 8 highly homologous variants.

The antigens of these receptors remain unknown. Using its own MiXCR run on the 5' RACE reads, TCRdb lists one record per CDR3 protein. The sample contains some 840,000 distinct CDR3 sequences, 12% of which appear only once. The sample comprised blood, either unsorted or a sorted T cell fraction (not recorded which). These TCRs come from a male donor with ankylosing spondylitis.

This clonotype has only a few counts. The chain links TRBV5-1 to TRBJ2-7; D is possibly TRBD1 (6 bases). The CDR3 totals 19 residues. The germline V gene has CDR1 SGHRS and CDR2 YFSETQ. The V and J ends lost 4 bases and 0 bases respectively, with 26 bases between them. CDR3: CASSRRTETPRCVSYEQYF. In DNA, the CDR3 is TGCGCCAGCAGCAGAAGGACAGAAACACCCCGGTGTGTCTCCTACGAGCAGTACTTC.

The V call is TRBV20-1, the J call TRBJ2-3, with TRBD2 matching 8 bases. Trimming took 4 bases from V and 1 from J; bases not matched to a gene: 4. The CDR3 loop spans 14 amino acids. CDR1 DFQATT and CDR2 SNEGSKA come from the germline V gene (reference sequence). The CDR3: CSAIGAGGTDTQYF. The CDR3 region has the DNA TGCAGTGCTATCGGAGCGGGGGGCACAGATACGCAGTATTTT.

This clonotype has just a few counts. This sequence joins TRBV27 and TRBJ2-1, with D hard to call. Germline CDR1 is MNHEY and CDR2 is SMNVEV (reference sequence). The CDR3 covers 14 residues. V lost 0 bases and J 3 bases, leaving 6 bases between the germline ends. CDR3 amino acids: CASSLSKDYNEQFF. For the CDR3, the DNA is TGTGCCAGCAGTTTATCGAAAGACTACAATGAGCAGTTCTTC.

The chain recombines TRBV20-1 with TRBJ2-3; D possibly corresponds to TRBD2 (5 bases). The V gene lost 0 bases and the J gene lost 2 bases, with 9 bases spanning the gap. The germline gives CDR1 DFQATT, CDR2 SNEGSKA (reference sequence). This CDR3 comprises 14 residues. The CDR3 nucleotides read TGCAGTGCTAGAGATAGTGGACTCACAGATACGCAGTATTTT. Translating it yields CSARDSGLTDTQYF.

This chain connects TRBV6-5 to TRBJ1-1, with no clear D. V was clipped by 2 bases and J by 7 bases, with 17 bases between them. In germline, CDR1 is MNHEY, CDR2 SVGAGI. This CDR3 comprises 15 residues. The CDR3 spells CASSYPFPTDDEAFF. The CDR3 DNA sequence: TGTGCCAGCAGTTACCCCTTTCCAACAGACGATGAAGCTTTCTTT.

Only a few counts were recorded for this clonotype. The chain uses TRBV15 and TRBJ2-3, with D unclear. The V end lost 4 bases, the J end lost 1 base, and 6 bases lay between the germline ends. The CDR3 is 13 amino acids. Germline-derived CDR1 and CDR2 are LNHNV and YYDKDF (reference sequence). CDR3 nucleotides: TGTGCCACCAGCATGGCCCGCACAGATACGCAGTATTTT. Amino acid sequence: CATSMARTDTQYF.

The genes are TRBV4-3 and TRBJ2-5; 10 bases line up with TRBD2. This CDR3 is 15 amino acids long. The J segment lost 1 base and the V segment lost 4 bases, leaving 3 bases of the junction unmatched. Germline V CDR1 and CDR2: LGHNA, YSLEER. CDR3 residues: CASSRTSGIQETQYF. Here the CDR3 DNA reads TGCGCCAGCAGCCGGACTAGCGGCATCCAAGAGACCCAGTACTTC.

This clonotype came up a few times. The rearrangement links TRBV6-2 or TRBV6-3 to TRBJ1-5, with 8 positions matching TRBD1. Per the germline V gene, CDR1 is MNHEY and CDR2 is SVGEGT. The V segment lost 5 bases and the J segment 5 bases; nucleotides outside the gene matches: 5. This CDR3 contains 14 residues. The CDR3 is CASSTYRGDQPQHF. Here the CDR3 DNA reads TGTGCCAGCAGTACGTACAGGGGGGATCAGCCCCAGCATTTT.

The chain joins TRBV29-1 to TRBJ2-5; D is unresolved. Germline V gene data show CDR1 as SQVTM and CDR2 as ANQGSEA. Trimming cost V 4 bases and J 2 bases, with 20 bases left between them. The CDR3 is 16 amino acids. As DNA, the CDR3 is TGCAGCGTTGTGGTCCTCGACACCTCGCCGCAAGAGACCCAGTACTTC. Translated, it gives CSVVVLDTSPQETQYF.

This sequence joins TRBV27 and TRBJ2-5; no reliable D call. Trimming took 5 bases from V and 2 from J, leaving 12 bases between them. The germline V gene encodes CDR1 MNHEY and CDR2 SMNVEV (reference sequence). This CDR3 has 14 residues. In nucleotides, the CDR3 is TGTGCCAGCAGTCGGATGGACGGGCAAGAGACCCAGTACTTC. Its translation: CASSRMDGQETQYF.

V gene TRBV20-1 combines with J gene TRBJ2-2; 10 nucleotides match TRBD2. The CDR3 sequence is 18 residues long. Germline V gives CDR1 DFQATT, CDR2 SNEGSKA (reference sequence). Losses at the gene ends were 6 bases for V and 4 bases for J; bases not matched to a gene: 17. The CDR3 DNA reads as TGCAGTGCACCGACGGTAGCGGGAGGCCGCGCTGGCACCGGGGAGCTGTTTTTT. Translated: CSAPTVAGGRAGTGELFF.

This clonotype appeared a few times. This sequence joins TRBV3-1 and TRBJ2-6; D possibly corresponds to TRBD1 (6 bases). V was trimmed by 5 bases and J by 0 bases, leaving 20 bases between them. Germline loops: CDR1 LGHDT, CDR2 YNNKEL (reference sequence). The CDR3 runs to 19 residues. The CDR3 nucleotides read TGTGCCAGCAGCTCCCAGTGGACAGCGTTAGGCTCTGGGGCCAACGTCCTGACTTTC. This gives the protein CASSSQWTALGSGANVLTF.

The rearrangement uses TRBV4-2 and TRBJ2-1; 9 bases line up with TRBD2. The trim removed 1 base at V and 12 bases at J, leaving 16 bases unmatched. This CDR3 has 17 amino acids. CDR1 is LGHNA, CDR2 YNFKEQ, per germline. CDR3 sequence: CASSQGPGLAVARLQFF. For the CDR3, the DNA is TGTGCCAGCAGCCAAGGACCGGGACTAGCAGTCGCTAGGCTGCAGTTCTTC.

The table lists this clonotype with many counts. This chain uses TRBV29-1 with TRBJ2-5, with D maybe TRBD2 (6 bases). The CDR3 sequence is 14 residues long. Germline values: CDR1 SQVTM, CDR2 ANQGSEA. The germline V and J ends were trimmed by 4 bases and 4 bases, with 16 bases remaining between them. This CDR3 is CSVVRHPRGETQYF. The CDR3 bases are TGCAGCGTTGTTCGACACCCGCGGGGAGAGACCCAGTACTTC. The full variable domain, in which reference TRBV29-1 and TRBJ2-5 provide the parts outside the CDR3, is SAVISQKPSRDICQRGTSLTIQCQVDSQVTMMFWYRQQPGQSLTLIATANQGSEATYESGFVIDKFPISRPNLTFSTLTVSNMSPEDSSIYLCSVVRHPRGETQYFGPGTRLLVL.

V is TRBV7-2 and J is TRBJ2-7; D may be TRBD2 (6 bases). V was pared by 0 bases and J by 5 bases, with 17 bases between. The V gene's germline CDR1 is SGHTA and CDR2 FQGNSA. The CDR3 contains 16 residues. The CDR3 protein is CASSLAGGTRSHEQYF. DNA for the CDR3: TGTGCCAGCAGCTTAGCCGGGGGTACTCGTAGCCACGAGCAGTACTTC.

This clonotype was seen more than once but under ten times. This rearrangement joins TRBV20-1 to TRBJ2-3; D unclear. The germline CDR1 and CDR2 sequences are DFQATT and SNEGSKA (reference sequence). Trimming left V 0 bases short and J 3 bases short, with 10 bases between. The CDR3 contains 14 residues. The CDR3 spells CSARDPRLTDTQYF. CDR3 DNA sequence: TGCAGTGCTAGAGACCCCAGGCTAACAGATACGCAGTATTTT.

CDR3 region: CASSRGRRGVNTEAFF. The DNA of the CDR3 is TGTGCCAGCAGCAGAGGCCGGAGGGGCGTGAACACTGAAGCTTTCTTT. V gene TRBV21-1 combines with J gene TRBJ1-1. TRBV21-1 corresponds to a pseudogene. This CDR3 spans 16 amino acids.

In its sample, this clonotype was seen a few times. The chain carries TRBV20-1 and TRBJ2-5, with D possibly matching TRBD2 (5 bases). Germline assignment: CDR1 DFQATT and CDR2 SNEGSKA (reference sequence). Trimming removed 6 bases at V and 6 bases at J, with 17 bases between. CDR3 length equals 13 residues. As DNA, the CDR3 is TGCAGTGCGAGGACCCCAACGGGGAAGACCCAGTACTTC. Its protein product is CSARTPTGKTQYF.

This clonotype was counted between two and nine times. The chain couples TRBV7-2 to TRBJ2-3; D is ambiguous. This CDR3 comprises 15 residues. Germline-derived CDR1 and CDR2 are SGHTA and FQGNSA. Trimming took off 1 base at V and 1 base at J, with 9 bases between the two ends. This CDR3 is CASSLEAIGTDTQYF. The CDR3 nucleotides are TGTGCCAGCAGCTTAGAGGCCATAGGCACAGATACGCAGTATTTT.

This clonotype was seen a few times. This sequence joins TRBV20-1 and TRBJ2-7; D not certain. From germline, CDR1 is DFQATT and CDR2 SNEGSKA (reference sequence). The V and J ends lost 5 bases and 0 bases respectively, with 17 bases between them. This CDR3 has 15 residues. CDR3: CSAHPRSFSSYEQYF. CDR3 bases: TGCAGTGCTCACCCCCGAAGCTTCAGCTCCTACGAGCAGTACTTC.